This is a list of T cell receptor beta chains from one sample in a study of Graves' ophthalmopathy and Graves' hyperthyroidism. TCRdb recomputed calls from the multiplex PCR reads with MiXCR, one row per CDR3 protein. This sample has around 1,200,000 distinct CDR3 sequences, with about 36% found just once. Material: peripheral blood or thyroid tissue (not recorded which). These receptors were collected from an adult man with Graves' hyperthyroidism. CDR3s include the opening cysteine and the closing phenylalanine or tryptophan. D genes are given only for firm matches. Clone size is stated in some rows and not others, as once, few, many or a class when expanded.

>TRBD1|many|TRBJ1-6|TRBV12-3/TRBV12-4
TGTGCCAGCAGTTCAGCTCCAGGGGGCGATTCACCCCTCCACTTT
CASSSAPGGDSPLHF
>TRBD1|few|TRBJ2-7|TRBV11-2
TGTGCCAGCAGCTTCAACCGGGACAGGGGGGATAACGAGCAGTACTTC
CASSFNRDRGDNEQYF
>TRBD2|.|TRBJ2-7|TRBV2
TGTGCCGTCGCGGGGGGGCCCCGGACAGACTACGAGCAGTACTTC
CAVAGGPRTDYEQYF
>.|.|TRBJ2-7|TRBV6-6
TGTGCCAGCAGTTACTCGGAGGGGGGATCCTACGAGCAGTACTTC
CASSYSEGGSYEQYF
>TRBD1|.|TRBJ2-2|TRBV2
TGTGCCAGCAGTGAAGCCGGGACAGGGGTCGCCGGGGAGCTGTTTTTT
CASSEAGTGVAGELFF
>.|many|TRBJ1-1|TRBV19
TGTGCCAGCGGGACGGGGAACACTGAAGCTTTCTTT
CASGTGNTEAFF
>.|many|TRBJ2-7|TRBV29-1
TGCAGCGTTGGCCGCGCGGGTCGCGAGCAGTACTTC
CSVGRAGREQYF
>TRBD2|.|TRBJ2-7|TRBV10-3
TGTGCCATCAGTGGGACAAGCTACGACCGGGGGGGGGGGGAGCAGTACTTC
CAISGTSYDRGGGEQYF
>.|many|TRBJ2-7|TRBV19
TGTGCCAGTAGCCCAGGGGCGGGGAGCTACGAGCAGTACTTC
CASSPGAGSYEQYF
>TRBD1|few|TRBJ1-2|TRBV5-1
TGCGCCAGCATGGAACTTGGACAGGTTAGCGGCTACACCTTC
CASMELGQVSGYTF
>TRBD1|many|TRBJ1-2|TRBV5-1
TGCGCCAGCAGCATATGGACAGGGGGCGGCTATGGCTACACCTTC
CASSIWTGGGYGYTF
>.|few|TRBJ1-6|TRBV3-1
TGTGCCAGCAGCCAAGATCTACCGGGGATGGGGATAAGGTCACCCCTCCACTTT
CASSQDLPGMGIRSPLHF
>.|.|TRBJ1-1|TRBV29-1
TGCAGCACCAGTCCGGGACCTAACACTGAAGCTTTCTTT
CSTSPGPNTEAFF
>.|.|TRBJ2-6|TRBV9
TGTGCCAGCAAGGGGGGTGGGGACTCTGAGGCCAACGTCCTGACTTTC
CASKGGGDSEANVLTF
>.|.|TRBJ1-1|TRBV2
TGTGCCAGCAGTGAACAAATAGCCAACACTGAAGCTTTCTTT
CASSEQIANTEAFF
>.|once|TRBJ1-1|TRBV7-8
TGTGCCATCGGCTTCCGACAGAACACTGAAGCTTTCTTT
CAIGFRQNTEAFF